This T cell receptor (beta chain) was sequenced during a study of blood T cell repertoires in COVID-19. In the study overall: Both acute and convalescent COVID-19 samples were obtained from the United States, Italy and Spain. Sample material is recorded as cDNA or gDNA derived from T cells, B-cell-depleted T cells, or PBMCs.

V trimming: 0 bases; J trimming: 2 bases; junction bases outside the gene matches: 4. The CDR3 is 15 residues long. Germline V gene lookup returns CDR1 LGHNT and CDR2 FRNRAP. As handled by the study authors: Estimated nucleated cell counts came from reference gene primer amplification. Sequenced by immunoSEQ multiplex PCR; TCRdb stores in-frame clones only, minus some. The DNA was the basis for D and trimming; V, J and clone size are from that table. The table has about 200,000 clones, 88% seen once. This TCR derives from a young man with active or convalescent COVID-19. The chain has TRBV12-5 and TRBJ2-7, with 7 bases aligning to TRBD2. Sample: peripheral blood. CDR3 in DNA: TGTGCTAGTGGTTTGGTAGCGGGACCCACCTACGAGCAGTACTTC. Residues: CASGLVAGPTYEQYF.